Below are 14 T cell receptor beta chains sequenced from a single sample in a study of T cell changes during pregnancy in multiple sclerosis. Produced via immunoSEQ multiplex PCR; TCRdb's table is partial and in-frame only. The sample yields some 52,000 clones, roughly 92% seen once. Sequences were derived from CD4+ T cells from peripheral blood mononuclear cells, sampled in the third trimester of pregnancy. Every receptor here comes from a female donor with multiple sclerosis, enrolled in a pregnancy study.

The gene calls are TRBV6-1 and TRBJ2-3; 10 bases are a match to TRBD2. CDR1 is MNHNS and CDR2 is SASEGT in the germline V gene. CDR3 length: 14 residues. V lost 9 bases to trimming and J lost 2 bases; unmatched junction nucleotides: 5. DNA of the CDR3: TGTGCCAGTCGACTAGCGGGTTTCACAGATACGCAGTATTTT. Translating gives CASRLAGFTDTQYF.

This clone was counted between two and nine times. The gene calls are TRBV7-5 and TRBJ2-7; TRBD1 is the table's D call, not checked against the DNA. TRBV7-5 is classified as a pseudogene. The CDR3 consists of 17 residues. The CDR3 DNA reads as TGTGTCAGAAGCTTAGTTTACCGGGACAGGGGTCGGTACGAGCAGTACTTC. Protein product: CVRSLVYRDRGRYEQYF.

The chain combines TRBV6-5 with TRBJ2-3; 8 nucleotides agree with TRBD1. J lost 3 bases, V lost 7 bases, and 6 bases had no gene match. The germline V gene has CDR1 MNHEY and CDR2 SVGAGI. The CDR3 extends over 14 amino acids. CDR3 in DNA: TGTGCCAGCACTATCGGACAGGGAACAGATACGCAGTATTTT. It is translated as CASTIGQGTDTQYF.

The V gene is TRBV6-6, the J gene TRBJ2-7; D is unclear. The germline V gene encodes CDR1 MNHNY and CDR2 SVGAGI (reference sequence). The CDR3 spans 14 residues. V was clipped by 0 bases and J by 3 bases, with 9 bases between them. The chain's CDR3 is CASSYSWQDYEQYF. The CDR3 nucleotides read TGTGCCAGCAGTTACTCGTGGCAAGACTACGAGCAGTACTTC.

This chain connects TRBV4-1 to TRBJ2-7; 9 bases agree with TRBD1. Per germline, CDR1 MGHRA and CDR2 YSYEKL. This CDR3 spans 15 amino acids. The ends lost 4 bases at V and 0 bases at J; junction bases unmatched: 4. The CDR3 DNA follows: TGCGCCAGCAGCCCTGGACAGGGGACCTCCTACGAGCAGTACTTC. It is translated as CASSPGQGTSYEQYF.

This chain connects TRBV27 to TRBJ1-2; a weak D match, TRBD1 (6 bases). Trimming took 5 bases from V and 4 from J, leaving 23 bases between them. Germline V gives CDR1 MNHEY, CDR2 SMNVEV (reference sequence). This CDR3 comprises 17 residues. This chain's CDR3 is CASSTTGQGTSTYGYTF. CDR3 bases: TGTGCCAGCAGTACTACAGGGCAGGGAACTAGTACCTATGGCTACACCTTC.

Comments on this clone: Its ends do not fully match the called genes, so a read error is possible. This chain joins TRBV7-7 and TRBJ2-2; weak D call: TRBD1 (6 bases). In germline, CDR1 is SSHAT, CDR2 FNYEAQ (reference sequence). The CDR3 length is 14 residues. DNA for the CDR3: TGTGCTAGCAGCTTAGGACAGTTCACCGGGGAGCTGTTTTTT. Its translation: CASSLGQFTGELFF.

The chain couples TRBV27 to TRBJ1-2; D unresolved. The CDR3 extends over 15 amino acids. V lost 4 bases to trimming and J lost 2 bases, with 14 bases between them. Germline V gene sequence: CDR1 MNHEY, CDR2 SMNVEV (reference sequence). The CDR3 region is CASSSPRGLNYGYTF. In nucleotides, the CDR3 is TGTGCCAGCAGTTCCCCGCGTGGACTAAACTATGGCTACACCTTC.

A word on this clone: The sample holds other DNA sequences that translate to the same CDR3. This chain uses TRBV18 with TRBJ2-7, with TRBD2 matching over 12 bases. The CDR3 totals 15 residues. The V segment lost 3 bases and the J segment 4 bases; nucleotides outside the gene matches: 4. The germline CDR1 and CDR2 sequences are KGHSH and LQKENI. The CDR3 reads CASSPTSGGSYEQYF. In nucleotides, the CDR3 is TGTGCCAGCTCACCGACTAGCGGGGGATCATACGAGCAGTACTTC.

V gene TRBV7-8 combines with J gene TRBJ1-5; 7 positions match TRBD1. This CDR3 is built from 15 residues. Per germline, CDR1 SGHVS and CDR2 FQNEAQ. With V trimmed by 5 bases and J by 1 base, 5 bases remained unmatched. The DNA of the CDR3 is TGTGCCAGCAGCCGAGACAGGGCGAGCAATCAGCCCCAGCATTTT. Translated: CASSRDRASNQPQHF. The full variable domain, rest sourced from reference TRBV7-8 and TRBJ1-5, is GAGVSQSPRYKVAKRGQDVALRCDPISGHVSLFWYQQALGQGPEFLTYFQNEAQLDKSGLPSDRFFAERPEGSVSTLKIQRTQQEDSAVYLCASSRDRASNQPQHFGDGTRLSIL.

The chain combines TRBV19 with TRBJ2-3, with D hard to call. Germline V gene lookup returns CDR1 LNHDA and CDR2 SQIVND (reference sequence). Deletions cut 5 bases from V and 9 bases from J, with 12 bases between. CDR3 length equals 12 residues. In nucleotides, the CDR3 is TGTGCCAGTAGTCCTCGACAAGGAACGCAGTATTTT. This gives the protein CASSPRQGTQYF. The full variable domain, with the rest looked up from reference TRBV19 and TRBJ2-3, is DGGITQSPKYLFRKEGQNVTLSCEQNLNHDAMYWYRQDPGQGLRLIYYSQIVNDFQKGDIAEGYSVSREKKESFPLTVTSAQKNPTAFYLCASSPRQGTQYFGPGTRLTVL.

This clone was observed a handful of times. This chain uses TRBV6-6 with TRBJ1-1; TRBD1 is a possible D gene (5 bases). V was trimmed by 9 bases and J by 3 bases, leaving 23 bases between them. The CDR3 length is 16 residues. Germline CDR1 reads MNHNY; CDR2 reads SVGAGI (reference sequence). CDR3 residues: CARTRGKAFGDTEAFF. CDR3 sequence (DNA): TGTGCCAGAACGCGGGGGAAGGCGTTCGGGGACACTGAAGCTTTCTTT.

The chain carries TRBV19 and TRBJ1-1; D ambiguous. The CDR3 runs 14 residues. Trimming removed 1 base from V and 6 bases from J, with 12 bases in between. Germline V gene lookup returns CDR1 LNHDA and CDR2 SQIVND (reference sequence). The CDR3 is CASSIVGSSPEAFF. In DNA, the CDR3 is TGTGCCAGTAGTATAGTGGGGAGTAGCCCTGAAGCTTTCTTT.

V gene TRBV19 combines with J gene TRBJ1-1; the D is unclear. Trimming cost V 5 bases and J 4 bases, with 17 bases left between them. The germline V gene encodes CDR1 LNHDA and CDR2 SQIVND (reference sequence). The CDR3 contains 15 residues. In nucleotides, the CDR3 is TGTGCCAGTAGTGCCTTTCCGCCTTCCGGCACTGAAGCTTTCTTT. Its protein is CASSAFPPSGTEAFF.